This T cell receptor beta chain was captured by sequencing in a study of T cells after yellow fever vaccination (dated by TCRdb to the late 2010s). Notes on the research overall: Libraries from fractions with low cell numbers were prepared with the SMART-Seq v4 Ultra Low Input RNA kit. Bulk TCR alpha and beta repertoires were sequenced longitudinally to track T-cell clones before and after primary and booster YFV17D yellow fever vaccination. Two healthy male donors, one aged 18 to 30 and one aged 30 to 40 years, made up the cohort. Blood was drawn at multiple timepoints before and after primary and secondary immunization, with bulk PBMC replicates and cell subsets isolated. What the authors observed across the whole study: FACS-sorted repertoires could contain abundant contaminating clonotypes from the bulk population, so computational filtering was required. A small share of clonotypes was detected in both CD4 and CD8 compartments, with the overlap likely arising from convergent recombination. The secondary T-cell response was found to be weaker but faster than the primary response, with a peak reached on day 5 rather than on day 15. Most clones expanded after primary vaccination (around 96% of CD4 and about 85% of CD8) were re-detected after the booster, suggesting that broad memory maintenance occurred. Because only a couple of donors were included in the study, the extent to which the findings can be generalized is limited.

Data came from an Illumina NovaSeq 6000. TCR cDNA was synthesized by 5'RACE template switching, which introduced a universal primer site and unique molecular identifiers. cDNA synthesis was primed from both the TCR alpha and TCR beta constant segments. Two PCR steps were used to amplify libraries, with sample barcodes and sequencing adapters being added in the second step. Sequencing of libraries was done on Illumina HiSeq 2500 (2x100 bp) or NovaSeq (2x150 bp). In the original analysis: MIGEC handled demultiplexing of reads and collapsing into UMI consensus sequences, while MiXCR performed V(D)J alignment. Clonotypes responding to the vaccine were identified with edgeR on replicate PBMC samples, with the criteria of FDR below 0.01 and a log2 fold change above 5 up to day 15. Bulk clonotypes were assigned CD4 or CD8 identity according to which sequenced CD4 or CD8 repertoire held them at higher abundance. The raw public reads went through TCRdb reprocessing: fastp at Q25, MiXCR clone calling, in-frame beta chains kept. Rows are unified per CDR3 protein, each entry keeping the most common DNA and genes. The V and J calls, along with clone size, are taken from TCRdb and not from the paper's own processing. The sample contains more than 300,000 distinct CDR3 sequences, about 10% of them found a single time. The ten largest clones add up to 3.3% of the sample.

In the paper's terms, the treatment or condition label means: live attenuated yellow fever vaccine strain. PBMCs were isolated from peripheral blood using a standard Ficoll-Paque protocol. Dynabeads CD4 and CD8 positive selection kits were used to isolate CD4 and CD8 T-cell fractions. TriZol was used to extract RNA from bulk PBMCs, CD4 and CD8 fractions, and dextramer-positive and dextramer-negative fractions. Ends trimmed: V by 3 bases, J by 5 bases; bases unmatched to a gene: 11. The CDR3, from cysteine to phenylalanine, totals 16 residues. Here the CDR3 DNA is all that survives: 48 bases in frame from base 1. Reading the germline V gene gives CDR1 SGHRS and CDR2 YFSETQ. The table lists this clonotype with a count of one. The specificity of this receptor is unknown. No much larger clone is present one base from it, and per-base qualities are unavailable. Weak support is all one read offers.

This clonotype was sampled from a man younger than 35 who received the YFV17D yellow fever vaccine. The sequence links TRBV5-1 to TRBJ2-1; TRBD1 lines up with 7 middle nucleotides. Material: CD4+ T cells sorted from PBMCs, obtained 45 days after the yellow fever booster vaccination. The CDR3 protein is CASSSSGGMGDNEQFF. In nucleotide form, the sequence is TGCGCCAGCAGCTCCTCAGGGGGTATGGGGGACAATGAGCAGTTCTTC.